The T cell receptor beta chain described here comes from a study of blood T cells in healthy people across ages. Deletions cut 0 bases from V and 1 base from J, with 7 bases between. The CDR3 spans 14 residues. CDR1 and CDR2 (germline): SGHRS, YFSETQ. It was with a sample-barcoded 5' primer and a J-beta primer mix that a second PCR of roughly 7 to 12 cycles was run. TCRdb fed the 5' RACE reads into MiXCR, producing one record per CDR3 protein. The sample lists 700,000 to 900,000 distinct CDR3 sequences, 25% to 30% occurring once. These data were also reused for a study on T cells of mothers and their children. As that report states: cDNA synthesis used all extracted RNA, about 1.5 ug per 15 ul.

This chain joins TRBV5-1 and TRBJ1-1; no firm D call. The sample was blood. The source of this sequence is a boy between 10 and 17 years old in good health. CDR3 protein: CASSLVVQNTEAFF. CDR3 in DNA: TGCGCCAGCAGCTTGGTTGTCCAGAACACTGAAGCTTTCTTT.